The sequence of this TCR beta chain was determined in a study of early T cells in non-severe SARS-CoV-2 infection. The V end lost 4 bases, the J end lost 0 bases, and 11 bases lay between the germline ends. This CDR3 contains 15 residues. Germline lookup yields CDR1 SGHRS and CDR2 YFSETQ. MiXCR, run by TCRdb on the 5' RACE reads, gives a single entry per CDR3 protein. The data hold some 35,000 distinct CDR3 sequences, with less than 8% observed a single time. The chain combines TRBV5-1 with TRBJ1-5; TRBD1 is a possible D gene (5 bases). This specimen was whole blood, taken at baseline. The TCR originated in an adult who was a healthcare worker with PCR-confirmed SARS-CoV-2 infection or an uninfected control (not recorded which). CDR3 residues: CASSPGHNSNQPQHF. The DNA of the CDR3 is TGCGCCAGCAGCCCCGGACACAATAGCAATCAGCCCCAGCATTTT.